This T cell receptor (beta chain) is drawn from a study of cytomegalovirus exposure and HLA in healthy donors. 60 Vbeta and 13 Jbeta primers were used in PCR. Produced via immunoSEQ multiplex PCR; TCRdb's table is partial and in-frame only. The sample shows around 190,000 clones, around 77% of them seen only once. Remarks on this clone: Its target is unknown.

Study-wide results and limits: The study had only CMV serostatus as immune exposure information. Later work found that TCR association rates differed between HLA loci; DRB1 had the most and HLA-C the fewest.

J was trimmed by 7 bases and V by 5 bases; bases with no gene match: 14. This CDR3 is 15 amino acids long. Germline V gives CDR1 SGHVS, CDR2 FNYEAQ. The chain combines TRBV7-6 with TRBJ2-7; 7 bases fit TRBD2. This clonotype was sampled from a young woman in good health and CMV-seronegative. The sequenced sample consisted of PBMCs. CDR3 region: CASSREAGLPLEQYF. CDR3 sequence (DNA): TGTGCCAGCAGCCGGGAAGCGGGACTACCGTTAGAGCAGTACTTC.